This paragraph covers one TCR beta chain sequence. This entry comes from a study of control samples from healthy donors and cancer patients. Clones were sequenced by immunoSEQ multiplex PCR, and TCRdb holds only the in-frame ones, with some missing. Found here are roughly 130,000 clones, approximately 89% of them singletons; the top ten hold just over 8.5%. The sample consisted of blood. The clonotype comes from a man between 18 and 35 years old in good health.

The CDR3 spells CASRVLTGELFF. The CDR3 nucleotides read TGCGCCAGCAGGGTTCTTACCGGGGAGCTGTTTTTT. The rearrangement links TRBV5-1 to TRBJ2-2, with D unclear. Between the trimmed V and J ends, which lost 5 bases and 5 bases, there was a span of 7 bases. The CDR3 is 12 residues long. CDR1 and CDR2 (germline): SGHRS, YFSETQ. Full variable domain (outside the CDR3, taken from reference TRBV5-1 and TRBJ2-2): KAGVTQTPRYLIKTRGQQVTLSCSPISGHRSVSWYQQTPGQGLQFLFEYFSETQRNKGNFPGRFSGRQFSNSRSEMNVSTLELGDSALYLCASRVLTGELFFGEGSRLTVL.